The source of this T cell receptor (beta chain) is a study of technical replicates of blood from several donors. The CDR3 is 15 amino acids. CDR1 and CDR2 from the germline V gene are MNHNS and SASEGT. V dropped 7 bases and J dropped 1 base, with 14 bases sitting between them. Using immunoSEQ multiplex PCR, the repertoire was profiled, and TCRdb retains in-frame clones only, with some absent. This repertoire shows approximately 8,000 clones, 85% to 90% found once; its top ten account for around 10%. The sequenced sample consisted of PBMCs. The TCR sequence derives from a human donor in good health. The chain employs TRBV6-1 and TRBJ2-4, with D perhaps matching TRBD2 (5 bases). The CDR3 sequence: CASKLEAVAKNIQYF. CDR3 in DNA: TGTGCCAGCAAATTGGAGGCAGTGGCCAAAAACATTCAGTACTTC.